The 31 T cell receptor beta chains below were found in one sample sequenced in a study of blood T cell repertoires in COVID-19. Assay: immunoSEQ multiplex PCR; the TCRdb copy retains only in-frame clones and omits some. The sample lists roughly 120,000 clones; approximately 85% were seen once. The sample consisted of peripheral blood. Receptors were obtained from a human donor in a cohort sampled during active COVID-19.

This chain uses TRBV19 with TRBJ1-1; D gene unclear. This CDR3 contains 13 residues. V lost 6 bases, J lost 11 bases, and 19 bases lay in between. Germline CDR1 reads LNHDA; CDR2 reads SQIVND (reference sequence). CDR3 DNA sequence: TGTGCCAGTAGGGGGTCCCCCGGGGAGGGTGCTTTCTTT. This codes for CASRGSPGEGAFF.

The V and J genes are TRBV2 and TRBJ2-7; D possibly corresponds to TRBD2 (6 bases). V was clipped by 5 bases and J by 0 bases, with 14 bases between them. The germline gives CDR1 SNHLY, CDR2 FYNNEI. The CDR3 extends over 15 amino acids. In nucleotides, the CDR3 is TGTGCCAGCAGTTCGCGGGGCCAGGGCTCCTACGAGCAGTACTTC. Protein product: CASSSRGQGSYEQYF.

This clone was picked up a small number of times. This chain links TRBV5-6 with TRBJ1-6; D is perhaps TRBD1 (5 bases). Looked up from germline, CDR1 is SGHDT and CDR2 is YYEEEE. Trimming left V 4 bases short and J 8 bases short, with 16 bases between. The CDR3 length is 15 residues. CDR3 sequence reads: CASSAPRQRYSPLHF. CDR3 nucleotides: TGTGCCAGCAGCGCTCCGCGACAGAGGTATTCACCCCTCCACTTT.

The V gene is TRBV19, the J gene TRBJ2-7; tentative D call: TRBD1 (5 bases). Trimming took off 7 bases at V and 3 bases at J, with 16 bases between the two ends. This CDR3 is 14 amino acids long. In germline, CDR1 is LNHDA, CDR2 SQIVND (reference sequence). CDR3 DNA sequence: TGTGCCAGTACTAAAGGGGTGGGGCTCTACGAGCAGTACTTC. Translation: CASTKGVGLYEQYF.

The chain joins TRBV3-1 (or the pseudogene TRBV3-2) to TRBJ2-3, with D perhaps TRBD2 (7 bases). The germline V gene has CDR1 LGHDT and CDR2 YNNKEL (reference sequence). The CDR3 spans 13 residues. V was clipped by 8 bases and J by 3 bases, with 12 bases between them. CDR3 protein: CASARGGTDTQYF. The CDR3 DNA reads TGTGCCAGCGCCAGGGGAGGGACAGATACGCAGTATTTT.

This chain connects TRBV2 to TRBJ2-6, with D uncertain. Trimming shortened V by 8 bases and J by 0 bases, and 20 bases separated the two germline ends. Germline values: CDR1 SNHLY, CDR2 FYNNEI. The CDR3 is made up of 18 amino acids. Here the CDR3 DNA reads TGTGCCAGCGGCCAAAGAGGATCTACCTACTCTGGGGCCAACGTCCTGACTTTC. The encoded protein is CASGQRGSTYSGANVLTF.

The chain uses TRBV5-6 and TRBJ2-7; no firm D call. This CDR3 has 12 residues. V was pared by 5 bases and J by 0 bases, with 6 bases between. Germline CDR1 SGHDT, CDR2 YYEEEE. Here the CDR3 reads CASSYSSYEQYF. CDR3 sequence (DNA): TGTGCCAGCAGTTACAGCTCCTACGAGCAGTACTTC.

This chain uses TRBV7-9 with TRBJ2-7; 8 nucleotides align to TRBD2. Germline CDR1 reads SEHNR; CDR2 reads FQNEAQ (reference sequence). Unmatched junction bases numbered 4, after V lost 3 bases and J lost 3 bases. CDR3 length: 14 residues. Here the CDR3 reads CASSFTSGVYEQYF. CDR3 nucleotide sequence: TGTGCCAGCAGCTTCACTAGCGGAGTCTACGAGCAGTACTTC.

The chain couples TRBV5-1 to TRBJ2-5, with TRBD2 matching 9 bases. Looked up from germline, CDR1 is SGHRS and CDR2 is YFSETQ. The junction had 8 bases not matched to a gene; V was cut back by 0 bases and J by 5 bases. The CDR3 totals 16 residues. Written as DNA, the CDR3 is TGCGCCAGCAGCTTGGGGCGCGGGGGGGCCCGGGAGACCCAGTACTTC. This gives the protein CASSLGRGGARETQYF. Variable domain in full (rest from reference TRBV5-1 and TRBJ2-5): KAGVTQTPRYLIKTRGQQVTLSCSPISGHRSVSWYQQTPGQGLQFLFEYFSETQRNKGNFPGRFSGRQFSNSRSEMNVSTLELGDSALYLCASSLGRGGARETQYFGPGTRLLVL.

The chain recombines TRBV10-3 with TRBJ2-2; 9 nucleotides match TRBD1. J gave up 3 bases and V 6 bases, and 5 bases lay outside the gene matches. Germline CDR1 is ENHRY and CDR2 is SYGVKD. The CDR3 sequence is 15 residues long. CDR3 in amino acids: CAIRDGTGYTGELFF. The CDR3 DNA is TGTGCCATCAGGGATGGGACAGGGTACACCGGGGAGCTGTTTTTT.

The table lists this clone with a count of one. CDR3 nucleotides: TGTGCCAGCAGCTCCGGTTCGCTAGAGCAGTACTTC. It translates to CASSSGSLEQYF. The chain carries TRBV11-2 and TRBJ2-7; D is ambiguous. V lost 4 bases to trimming and J lost 7 bases, with 11 bases between them. The CDR3 covers 12 residues. CDR1 and CDR2 (germline): SGHAT, FQNNGV. Full variable domain (outside the CDR3, taken from reference TRBV11-2 and TRBJ2-7): EAGVAQSPRYKIIEKRQSVAFWCNPISGHATLYWYQQILGQGPKLLIQFQNNGVVDDSQLPKDRFSAERLKGVDSTLKIQPAKLEDSAVYLCASSSGSLEQYFGPGTRLTVT.

The gene calls are TRBV9 and TRBJ2-3; TRBD2 matches at 7 bases. In germline, CDR1 is SGDLS, CDR2 YYNGEE. This CDR3 spans 14 amino acids. With V trimmed by 2 bases and J by 1 base, 1 base remained unmatched. The CDR3 DNA sequence: TGTGCCAGCAGCGTGACTAGCCGCACAGATACGCAGTATTTT. This encodes CASSVTSRTDTQYF.

This chain links TRBV19 with TRBJ1-3; no clear D. Germline CDR1 reads LNHDA; CDR2 reads SQIVND (reference sequence). V was clipped by 6 bases and J by 2 bases, with 11 bases between them. CDR3 size: 14 residues. The CDR3 region has the DNA TGTGCCAGTAGACTCGAGAGGACTGGAAACACCATATATTTT. Translating it yields CASRLERTGNTIYF. Supplemented by reference TRBV19 and TRBJ1-3, the full variable domain reads DGGITQSPKYLFRKEGQNVTLSCEQNLNHDAMYWYRQDPGQGLRLIYYSQIVNDFQKGDIAEGYSVSREKKESFPLTVTSAQKNPTAFYLCASRLERTGNTIYFGEGSWLTVV.

This chain uses TRBV9 with TRBJ1-1; 10 nucleotides match TRBD1. After removal of 0 bases from V and 1 base from J, the junction contained 3 bases not matched to a gene. CDR1 is SGDLS, CDR2 YYNGEE, per germline. This CDR3 is 16 amino acids long. The CDR3 loop reads CASSVAGQGTNTEAFF. The CDR3 nucleotides are TGTGCCAGCAGCGTAGCGGGACAGGGGACGAACACTGAAGCTTTCTTT.

The J gene is TRBJ1-6, the V gene TRBV6-5; TRBD1 matches 7 bases. There are 14 residues in the CDR3. Germline V gene sequence: CDR1 MNHEY, CDR2 SVGAGI. Trimming removed 6 bases from V and 3 bases from J; junction bases left unmatched: 2. The CDR3 DNA sequence: TGTGCCAGCAGGGGGGACAGCTATAATTCACCCCTCCACTTT. Translated: CASRGDSYNSPLHF.

This rearrangement joins TRBV19 to TRBJ2-3; tentative D call: TRBD1 (6 bases). Germline V gives CDR1 LNHDA, CDR2 SQIVND (reference sequence). V dropped 5 bases and J dropped 0 bases, with 12 bases sitting between them. The CDR3 is 15 residues long. The CDR3 loop is CASSLTGFSTDTQYF. The CDR3 DNA follows: TGTGCCAGTAGTCTAACAGGGTTTAGCACAGATACGCAGTATTTT. The full variable domain, rest sourced from reference TRBV19 and TRBJ2-3, is DGGITQSPKYLFRKEGQNVTLSCEQNLNHDAMYWYRQDPGQGLRLIYYSQIVNDFQKGDIAEGYSVSREKKESFPLTVTSAQKNPTAFYLCASSLTGFSTDTQYFGPGTRLTVL.

The rearrangement uses TRBV12-3 or TRBV12-4 and TRBJ1-1; D is uncertain. The CDR3 totals 11 residues. V was pared by 7 bases and J by 6 bases, with 9 bases between. The CDR3 DNA follows: TGTGCCAGCACCCGCGGGCCTGAAGCTTTCTTT. Amino acids: CASTRGPEAFF.

V usage is TRBV6-1 and J usage is TRBJ1-6; D might be TRBD1 (6 bases). This CDR3 spans 14 amino acids. Germline-derived CDR1 and CDR2 are MNHNS and SASEGT. V was clipped by 2 bases and J by 10 bases, with 12 bases between them. The CDR3 DNA sequence: TGTGCCAGCAGTGAATTCACGGGGGGCTCACCCCTCCACTTT. Translation: CASSEFTGGSPLHF.

The table lists this clone with a few counts. This chain links TRBV6-5 with TRBJ2-1; the D gene is possibly TRBD1 (5 bases). With 2 bases removed from V and 2 bases from J, the gap between germline ends came to 10 bases. The germline CDR1 and CDR2 sequences are MNHEY and SVGAGI. CDR3 length: 15 residues. In DNA form, the CDR3 reads TGTGCCAGCAGTTACCTTCAGGGAACCTACAATGAGCAGTTCTTC. It encodes CASSYLQGTYNEQFF.

The J gene is TRBJ2-5, the V gene TRBV12-5; 12 bases are shared with TRBD2. CDR1 is LGHNT and CDR2 is FRNRAP in the germline V gene. Trimming cost V 1 base and J 5 bases; bases outside gene matches: 14. CDR3 size: 19 residues. The CDR3 DNA reads as TGTGCTAGTGGTTTGGGCCTAGCGGGGGGGCCGGGATCGTCTGAGACCCAGTACTTC. Amino acids: CASGLGLAGGPGSSETQYF.

V gene TRBV3-1 (or the pseudogene TRBV3-2) combines with J gene TRBJ2-7; a possible D gene is TRBD2 (6 bases). V lost 1 base and J lost 4, with 14 bases in between. Germline CDR1 LGHDT, CDR2 YNNKEL (reference sequence). The CDR3 runs to 15 residues. The CDR3: CASSQVLGGGYEQYF. The DNA of the CDR3 is TGTGCCAGCAGCCAAGTGCTGGGGGGAGGATACGAGCAGTACTTC.

V and J are TRBV6-6 and TRBJ2-7, with D possibly matching TRBD1 (5 bases). The CDR3 is 13 amino acids. Trimming took 6 bases from V and 2 from J, leaving 11 bases between them. Per the germline V gene, CDR1 is MNHNY and CDR2 is SVGAGI (reference sequence). DNA for the CDR3: TGTGCCAGCAGCCACAGGCTAGCCTACGAGCAGTACTTC. It specifies CASSHRLAYEQYF.

In regard to this clone: The same CDR3 also results from other DNA sequences found in this sample. This chain uses TRBV5-1 with TRBJ2-7; D is unclear. The V and J ends lost 0 bases and 0 bases respectively, with 10 bases between them. The CDR3 loop spans 15 amino acids. Germline V CDR1 and CDR2: SGHRS, YFSETQ. In DNA, the CDR3 is TGCGCCAGCAGCTTGGGGCAGGCAAGCTCCTACGAGCAGTACTTC. Translating it yields CASSLGQASSYEQYF.

This rearrangement joins TRBV7-2 to TRBJ2-7; 9 nucleotides line up with TRBD2. After removal of 2 bases from V and 4 bases from J, the junction contained 6 bases not matched to a gene. The CDR3 length is 15 residues. Germline V gene sequence: CDR1 SGHTA, CDR2 FQGNSA. The CDR3 DNA sequence: TGTGCCAGCAGCTTAAGTGGACTAGCGACGTACGAGCAGTACTTC. Amino acids: CASSLSGLATYEQYF.

V gene TRBV5-5 combines with J gene TRBJ1-1; D unresolved. The germline V and J ends were trimmed by 5 bases and 1 base, with 12 bases remaining between them. Germline CDR1 is SGHKS and CDR2 is YYEKEE (reference sequence). The CDR3 sequence is 14 residues long. The CDR3 region has the DNA TGTGCCAGCAGTTGGGCGGGAGGGAACACTGAAGCTTTCTTT. It translates to CASSWAGGNTEAFF.

There are many counts of this clone. This chain uses TRBV7-2 with TRBJ2-2; 8 nucleotides agree with TRBD1. This CDR3 spans 16 amino acids. Germline values: CDR1 SGHTA, CDR2 FQGNSA. V shed 4 bases and J 2 bases; nucleotides not matched to a gene: 6. The CDR3 spells CASSSSQGANTGELFF. The CDR3 coding sequence is TGTGCCAGCAGCTCCTCCCAGGGGGCTAACACCGGGGAGCTGTTTTTT.

This clone was found once. The rearrangement links TRBV11-2 to TRBJ2-3; a possible D gene is TRBD2 (6 bases). Per the germline V gene, CDR1 is SGHAT and CDR2 is FQNNGV. This CDR3 spans 17 amino acids. Trimming took 4 bases from V and 3 from J, leaving 20 bases between them. CDR3 sequence (DNA): TGTGCCAGCAGCTCCCGTGGGGGGAACCCCTCGACAGATACGCAGTATTTT. The encoded protein is CASSSRGGNPSTDTQYF.

This sequence joins TRBV6-5 and TRBJ1-1; D gene uncertain. V lost 0 bases and J 1 base, leaving 9 bases between the germline ends. The CDR3 has 15 residues. Germline CDR1 and CDR2: MNHEY and SVGAGI. Written as DNA, the CDR3 is TGTGCCAGCAGTTACTCGAACGCAGGGAACACTGAAGCTTTCTTT. Translation gives CASSYSNAGNTEAFF.

The CDR3 sequence: CASSLAQGQYGYTF. The CDR3 region has the DNA TGCGCCAGCAGCTTGGCTCAGGGGCAATATGGCTACACCTTC. V usage is TRBV5-1 and J usage is TRBJ1-2, with D maybe TRBD1 (6 bases). Deletions cut 0 bases from V and 5 bases from J, with 11 bases between. The length of the CDR3 is 14 residues. Germline-derived CDR1 and CDR2 are SGHRS and YFSETQ. The complete variable domain, with remaining parts taken from reference TRBV5-1 and TRBJ1-2, reads KAGVTQTPRYLIKTRGQQVTLSCSPISGHRSVSWYQQTPGQGLQFLFEYFSETQRNKGNFPGRFSGRQFSNSRSEMNVSTLELGDSALYLCASSLAQGQYGYTFGSGTRLTVV.

The gene calls are TRBV27 and TRBJ1-1; 9 bases agree with TRBD1. Germline CDR1 is MNHEY and CDR2 is SMNVEV (reference sequence). The CDR3 runs to 17 residues. Trimming removed 0 bases from V and 0 bases from J; junction bases left unmatched: 5. CDR3 region: CASSLSGQGAMNTEAFF. For the CDR3, the DNA is TGTGCCAGCAGTTTATCGGGACAGGGAGCTATGAACACTGAAGCTTTCTTT.

This rearrangement joins TRBV6-2 or TRBV6-3 to TRBJ2-7; possible D gene TRBD1, 6 bases. The length of the CDR3 is 13 residues. Germline CDR1 reads MNHEY; CDR2 reads SVGEGT. V shed 5 bases and J shed 4 bases, with 12 bases lying between them. CDR3 region: CASSNTGNYEQYF. The CDR3 DNA reads as TGTGCCAGCAGTAACACAGGGAATTACGAGCAGTACTTC.